These 26 T cell receptor beta chains were all obtained from the same sample, sequenced in a study of response to subunit inactivated influenza vaccine. Each CDR3 protein is one row after TCRdb ran MiXCR on the RT-PCR reads. Here the sample spans a few hundred thousand distinct CDR3 sequences, over 9.5% being singletons. Source: PBMCs from blood, taken about 6 weeks after vaccination. Every receptor here comes from a man aged 45-65 years who received an inactivated influenza vaccine.

Ten or more counts support this clonotype. Here the CDR3 reads CAISRIAGGDNEQFF. CDR3 DNA sequence: TGTGCCATCAGTCGAATAGCGGGAGGGGACAATGAGCAGTTCTTC. The rearrangement uses TRBV10-3 and TRBJ2-1; TRBD2 agrees at 11 bases. CDR3 length equals 15 residues. After removal of 5 bases from V and 5 bases from J, the junction contained 5 bases not matched to a gene. Germline CDR1 reads ENHRY; CDR2 reads SYGVKD.

The gene calls are TRBV5-1 and TRBJ1-2; D gene ambiguous. Trimming shortened V by 0 bases and J by 4 bases, and 13 bases separated the two germline ends. CDR1 is SGHRS and CDR2 is YFSETQ in the germline V gene. The CDR3 is 15 amino acids. The CDR3 is CASSLASGGVYGYTF. The CDR3 coding sequence is TGCGCCAGCAGCTTGGCGTCGGGCGGTGTCTATGGCTACACCTTC. The complete variable domain, with remaining parts taken from reference TRBV5-1 and TRBJ1-2, reads KAGVTQTPRYLIKTRGQQVTLSCSPISGHRSVSWYQQTPGQGLQFLFEYFSETQRNKGNFPGRFSGRQFSNSRSEMNVSTLELGDSALYLCASSLASGGVYGYTFGSGTRLTVV.

This clonotype was detected a few times. The chain combines TRBV5-6 with TRBJ2-2; D is perhaps TRBD2 (6 bases). The germline V gene has CDR1 SGHDT and CDR2 YYEEEE. V shed 3 bases and J shed 9 bases, with 15 bases lying between them. This CDR3 is built from 14 residues. The CDR3 loop is CASSYGTSPRELFF. The CDR3 DNA reads TGTGCCAGCAGCTATGGGACTTCGCCCCGGGAGCTGTTTTTT.

This clonotype has just a few counts. V and J are TRBV6-2 or TRBV6-3 and TRBJ2-5; no firm D call. In germline, CDR1 is MNHEY, CDR2 SVGEGT. This CDR3 region has 13 residues. With 7 bases removed from V and 4 bases from J, the gap between germline ends came to 13 bases. For the CDR3, the DNA is TGTGCCAGCACGTCTTATACGAGAGAGACCCAGTACTTC. It codes for CASTSYTRETQYF.

This chain joins TRBV6-1 and TRBJ1-2, with 8 bases that match TRBD1. CDR1 MNHNS and CDR2 SASEGT come from the germline V gene. J gave up 4 bases and V 6 bases, and 4 bases lay outside the gene matches. This CDR3 contains 13 residues. The CDR3, as DNA: TGTGCCAGCAGCCAGACAGGGGCCTATGGCTACACCTTC. It translates to CASSQTGAYGYTF.

This clonotype was picked up many times. The chain is built from TRBV12-3 or TRBV12-4 and TRBJ2-7; D not certain. The CDR3 sequence is 14 residues long. V was cut by 3 bases and J by 0 bases, with 9 bases left in between. CDR3 in amino acids: CASSLSENSYEQYF. The CDR3 region has the DNA TGTGCCAGCAGTTTGTCCGAGAACTCCTACGAGCAGTACTTC.

This clonotype was seen only a few times. The chain's CDR3 is CASSERGLAGETQYF. The CDR3 nucleotides read TGTGCCAGCAGTGAAAGGGGACTAGCGGGAGAGACCCAGTACTTC. V and J are TRBV2 and TRBJ2-5; 12 positions match TRBD2. This CDR3 region has 15 residues. Trimming took 2 bases from V and 4 from J; bases not matched to a gene: 2. From germline, CDR1 is SNHLY and CDR2 FYNNEI.

In its sample, this clonotype was seen many times. This chain joins TRBV4-3 and TRBJ2-2; TRBD1 agrees at 8 bases. V gave up 2 bases and J gave up 2 bases; unmatched junction bases: 4. The CDR3 runs to 16 residues. The germline V gene encodes CDR1 LGHNA and CDR2 YSLEER. The CDR3 DNA sequence: TGCGCCAGCAGCCAAAACGGGACAGGCAACACCGGGGAGCTGTTTTTT. It codes for CASSQNGTGNTGELFF.

The J gene is TRBJ2-1, the V gene TRBV7-8; D not certain. The CDR3 length is 12 residues. CDR1 SGHVS and CDR2 FQNEAQ come from the germline V gene. V lost 1 base and J 8 bases, leaving 6 bases between the germline ends. As DNA, the CDR3 is TGTGCCAGCAGCTTAGTCTGGGATGAGCAGTTCTTC. Residues: CASSLVWDEQFF.

The gene calls are TRBV5-6 and TRBJ2-7; D uncertain. The CDR3 is 13 amino acids. V was clipped by 2 bases and J by 5 bases, with 11 bases between them. Germline lookup yields CDR1 SGHDT and CDR2 YYEEEE. Here the CDR3 reads CASSFVLRDEQYF. DNA for the CDR3: TGTGCCAGCAGCTTCGTCCTCCGGGACGAGCAGTACTTC. The entire variable domain, with the rest obtained from reference TRBV5-6 and TRBJ2-7, is as follows: DAGVTQSPTHLIKTRGQQVTLRCSPKSGHDTVSWYQQALGQGPQFIFQYYEEEERQRGNFPDRFSGHQFPNYSSELNVNALLLGDSALYLCASSFVLRDEQYFGPGTRLTVT.

This clonotype was counted at least ten times. J is TRBJ2-7 and V is TRBV5-1; TRBD1 aligns across 10 bases. CDR3 length: 18 amino acids. Germline V gene data show CDR1 as SGHRS and CDR2 as YFSETQ. V was pared by 0 bases and J by 5 bases, with 14 bases of the junction left unmatched. CDR3 sequence reads: CASSLGIWWGQGQNEQYF. The CDR3 DNA is TGCGCCAGCAGCTTGGGGATTTGGTGGGGACAGGGGCAAAACGAGCAGTACTTC.

The table lists this clonotype with a few counts. The DNA of the CDR3 is TGCAGTGCTAGTTTCCCGAACTATGGCTACACCTTC. Translated, it gives CSASFPNYGYTF. J is TRBJ1-2 and V is TRBV20-1; D remains unclear. The CDR3 covers 12 residues. V lost 3 bases and J lost 2, with 7 bases in between. The germline CDR1 and CDR2 sequences are DFQATT and SNEGSKA (reference sequence).

The sample holds many counts of this clonotype. The V call is TRBV20-1, the J call TRBJ1-4; D uncertain. CDR1 DFQATT and CDR2 SNEGSKA come from the germline V gene (reference sequence). The CDR3 runs to 13 residues. V lost 5 bases to trimming and J lost 5 bases, with 12 bases between them. The CDR3 DNA reads as TGCAGTGCTGACACCGGTTTAAATGAAAAACTGTTTTTT. Protein product: CSADTGLNEKLFF.

The V call is TRBV2, the J call TRBJ1-1, with 10 bases fitting TRBD1. The CDR3 runs to 16 residues. V shed 3 bases and J 3 bases; nucleotides not matched to a gene: 7. In germline, CDR1 is SNHLY, CDR2 FYNNEI. The CDR3 loop is CASSDGWTGGDTEAFF. In nucleotides, the CDR3 is TGTGCCAGCAGTGACGGGTGGACAGGGGGGGACACTGAAGCTTTCTTT.

V is TRBV28 and J is TRBJ2-2, with D unresolved. This CDR3 is built from 15 residues. V was trimmed by 2 bases and J by 5 bases, leaving 12 bases between them. CDR1 is MDHEN and CDR2 is SYDVKM in the germline V gene. The CDR3 sequence: CASSLGPRRTGELFF. CDR3 bases: TGTGCCAGCAGTTTAGGCCCCCGAAGGACCGGGGAGCTGTTTTTT.

This clonotype was detected ten times or more. J is TRBJ2-7 and V is TRBV20-1; TRBD2 agrees at 12 bases. This CDR3 is 14 amino acids long. Germline-derived CDR1 and CDR2 are DFQATT and SNEGSKA (reference sequence). The ends lost 5 bases at V and 7 bases at J; junction bases unmatched: 9. CDR3: CSAVTSGGLWEQYF. Here the CDR3 DNA reads TGCAGTGCTGTGACTAGCGGGGGCCTTTGGGAGCAGTACTTC.

The gene calls are TRBV20-1 and TRBJ2-6; TRBD1 agrees at 12 bases. CDR3 length: 17 residues. Trimming cost V 6 bases and J 0 bases; bases outside gene matches: 6. Per the germline V gene, CDR1 is DFQATT and CDR2 is SNEGSKA (reference sequence). The CDR3 spells CSATGQGAPSGANVLTF. CDR3 bases: TGCAGTGCGACGGGACAGGGGGCACCCTCTGGGGCCAACGTCCTGACTTTC.

The chain links TRBV6-1 to TRBJ2-1; 8 nucleotides align to TRBD1. The V gene's germline CDR1 is MNHNS and CDR2 SASEGT. This CDR3 contains 16 residues. Losses at the gene ends were 2 bases for V and 3 bases for J; bases not matched to a gene: 6. CDR3 loop: CASSERTGMFYNEQFF. In DNA, the CDR3 is TGTGCCAGCAGTGAACGGACAGGGATGTTCTACAATGAGCAGTTCTTC.

Many counts were recorded for this clonotype. This rearrangement joins TRBV5-6 to TRBJ2-3, with 10 bases identical to TRBD2. Germline CDR1 SGHDT, CDR2 YYEEEE. V lost 5 bases and J lost 2; bases outside the gene matches: 8. This CDR3 has 16 amino acids. CDR3 amino acids: CASSGPGLAITDTQYF. In DNA form, the CDR3 reads TGTGCCAGCAGTGGCCCGGGACTAGCGATCACAGATACGCAGTATTTT.

The genes are TRBV9 and TRBJ2-7; 8 bases agree with TRBD2. Germline V lookup: CDR1 SGDLS, CDR2 YYNGEE. The ends lost 0 bases at V and 7 bases at J; junction bases unmatched: 3. This CDR3 is 13 amino acids long. The DNA of the CDR3 is TGTGCCAGCAGCGTAGGTACGGGAGGGGAGCAGTACTTC. This encodes CASSVGTGGEQYF. The whole variable domain, filled in from reference TRBV9 and TRBJ2-7, reads DSGVTQTPKHLITATGQRVTLRCSPRSGDLSVYWYQQSLDQGLQFLIQYYNGEERAKGNILERFSAQQFPDLHSELNLSSLELGDSALYFCASSVGTGGEQYFGPGTRLTVT.

The sample holds a few counts of this clonotype. The V gene is TRBV5-1, the J gene TRBJ2-7; TRBD2 aligns across 11 bases. The trim removed 0 bases at V and 3 bases at J, leaving 2 bases unmatched. Per germline, CDR1 SGHRS and CDR2 YFSETQ. The CDR3 sequence is 15 residues long. The CDR3 sequence: CASSLDGTSGYEQYF. DNA for the CDR3: TGCGCCAGCAGCTTGGATGGGACTAGCGGCTACGAGCAGTACTTC.

V is TRBV7-2 and J is TRBJ2-7, with 8 bases identical to TRBD1. Per germline, CDR1 SGHTA and CDR2 FQGNSA. The junction had 8 bases not matched to a gene; V was cut back by 5 bases and J by 2 bases. The CDR3 is 15 amino acids. CDR3 sequence (DNA): TGTGCCAGCAGCCCGACAGGGGTGCCGACCTACGAGCAGTACTTC. It encodes CASSPTGVPTYEQYF.

V is TRBV7-9 and J is TRBJ2-1; perhaps TRBD2 as D (6 bases). This CDR3 has 14 amino acids. With 2 bases removed from V and 6 bases from J, the gap between germline ends came to 11 bases. Germline CDR1 and CDR2: SEHNR and FQNEAQ (reference sequence). CDR3 sequence (DNA): TGTGCCAGCAGCTTATTAGCGGCTAGCAATGAGCAGTTCTTC. Translation gives CASSLLAASNEQFF.

This clonotype was picked up many times. The rearrangement joins TRBV5-6 to TRBJ2-1, with TRBD1 matching 10 bases. This CDR3 comprises 15 residues. Germline values: CDR1 SGHDT, CDR2 YYEEEE. J was trimmed by 2 bases and V by 4 bases; bases with no gene match: 3. CDR3 loop: CASSLTGGAYNEQFF. CDR3 bases: TGTGCCAGCAGCCTGACAGGGGGCGCCTACAATGAGCAGTTCTTC.

This clonotype was picked up a small number of times. V usage is TRBV20-1 and J usage is TRBJ1-4; D remains unclear. CDR3 size: 16 residues. The V gene lost 2 bases and the J gene lost 2 bases, with 15 bases spanning the gap. Germline CDR1 DFQATT, CDR2 SNEGSKA (reference sequence). CDR3 nucleotides: TGCAGTGCTAGACTATGGCCCGGCGGGACTAATGAAAAACTGTTTTTT. This translates into CSARLWPGGTNEKLFF.

This clonotype was observed many times. This chain links TRBV4-3 with TRBJ2-3; tentatively, D is TRBD1 or TRBD2 (5 bases each). Germline values: CDR1 LGHNA, CDR2 YSLEER. Trimming stripped 5 bases from V and 3 bases from J, with 15 bases between. This CDR3 comprises 15 residues. The chain's CDR3 is CASSSGPHGTDTQYF. The CDR3 DNA reads TGCGCCAGCAGCTCGGGACCACACGGGACAGATACGCAGTATTTT.